What follows are 21 T cell receptor beta chains derived from one specimen sequenced in a study of blood T cell repertoires in COVID-19. Repertoires were generated with immunoSEQ multiplex PCR, while TCRdb's copy carries only in-frame clones and drops some. The sample carries about 140,000 clones, 65% to 90% recorded once. Sequenced: peripheral blood. These receptors were collected from a man aged 45-60 years with acute or convalescent COVID-19.

This chain uses TRBV29-1 with TRBJ2-4, with TRBD2 identical over 11 bases. The trim removed 5 bases at V and 3 bases at J, leaving 6 bases unmatched. The germline V gene encodes CDR1 SQVTM and CDR2 ANQGSEA. The CDR3 has 15 amino acids. The CDR3: CSVLRLAGGKNIQYF. The CDR3, as DNA: TGCAGCGTTCTTCGGCTAGCGGGGGGCAAAAACATTCAGTACTTC.

CDR3 in DNA: TGTGCCAGTAGTAAACCCCCAGGACTAGCGGGAGTGGGTGAGCAGTACTTC. Encoded protein: CASSKPPGLAGVGEQYF. The chain employs TRBV19 and TRBJ2-7; 13 nucleotides line up with TRBD2. CDR3 length equals 17 residues. Germline V CDR1 and CDR2: LNHDA, SQIVND (reference sequence). Trimming at V came to 4 bases and at J to 7 bases, leaving 13 bases not matched to a gene.

The J gene is TRBJ2-5, the V gene TRBV12-3 or TRBV12-4; D is undetermined. Between the trimmed V and J ends, which lost 5 bases and 9 bases, there was a span of 13 bases. The CDR3 runs to 12 residues. CDR3 residues: CASSALHGPQYF. In DNA, the CDR3 is TGTGCCAGCAGTGCTCTCCATGGGCCCCAGTACTTC.

The sample holds one count of this clone. The chain employs TRBV11-2 and TRBJ2-5, with 11 positions matching TRBD2. J gave up 4 bases and V 5 bases, and 9 bases lay outside the gene matches. The germline V gene has CDR1 SGHAT and CDR2 FQNNGV. CDR3 length: 16 residues. For the CDR3, the DNA is TGTGCCAGCAGCCTCCAGGTAGCGGGGGGGCCAGAGACCCAGTACTTC. It encodes CASSLQVAGGPETQYF. Looking up the rest from reference TRBV11-2 and TRBJ2-5 gives the full variable domain: EAGVAQSPRYKIIEKRQSVAFWCNPISGHATLYWYQQILGQGPKLLIQFQNNGVVDDSQLPKDRFSAERLKGVDSTLKIQPAKLEDSAVYLCASSLQVAGGPETQYFGPGTRLLVL.

The chain employs TRBV27 and TRBJ1-3; possibly TRBD1 for D (6 bases). CDR1 and CDR2 from the germline V gene are MNHEY and SMNVEV (reference sequence). The CDR3 extends over 15 amino acids. Deletions cut 2 bases from V and 4 bases from J, with 12 bases between. The CDR3 DNA reads as TGTGCCAGCAGTTTACAGGGGACCCCGGGAAACACCATATATTTT. This translates into CASSLQGTPGNTIYF.

The chain is built from TRBV9 and TRBJ2-2; D gene ambiguous. From germline, CDR1 is SGDLS and CDR2 YYNGEE. There are 15 residues in the CDR3. The V gene lost 0 bases and the J gene lost 5 bases, with 11 bases spanning the gap. The CDR3 reads CASSVEQSSTGELFF. The CDR3 region has the DNA TGTGCCAGCAGCGTAGAACAGAGTAGTACCGGGGAGCTGTTTTTT.

The chain is built from TRBV4-2 and TRBJ2-2; the match to TRBD1 covers 9 bases. Germline loops: CDR1 LGHNA, CDR2 YNFKEQ. The CDR3 runs 18 residues. V lost 0 bases, J lost 4 bases, and 9 bases stayed unmatched. CDR3 residues: CASSQDLTGTGSTGELFF. The CDR3, as DNA: TGTGCCAGCAGCCAAGACCTTACCGGGACAGGGTCCACCGGGGAGCTGTTTTTT.

The chain couples TRBV28 to TRBJ2-2, with D maybe TRBD1 (6 bases). Germline-derived CDR1 and CDR2 are MDHEN and SYDVKM. The CDR3 is 14 amino acids. V gave up 5 bases and J gave up 6 bases, with 13 bases separating them. The DNA for the CDR3 is TGTGCCAGCAGTATGACGCAGGGGTCCGGGGAGCTGTTTTTT. This gives the protein CASSMTQGSGELFF.

V is TRBV6-5 and J is TRBJ1-3; 8 positions agree with TRBD1. CDR3 length: 15 amino acids. Trimming removed 8 bases from V and 2 bases from J; junction bases left unmatched: 8. The germline V gene has CDR1 MNHEY and CDR2 SVGAGI. Here the CDR3 DNA reads TGTGCCAGCTCCCGGACAGGGCCGACTGGAAACACCATATATTTT. Translating it yields CASSRTGPTGNTIYF.

V is TRBV10-2 and J is TRBJ1-5, with TRBD1 as a possible D gene (6 bases). The CDR3 sequence is 16 residues long. CDR1 is WSHSY, CDR2 SAAADI, per germline. The V gene lost 0 bases and the J gene lost 0 bases, with 9 bases spanning the gap. Here the CDR3 DNA reads TGCGCCAGCAGTGAGTCAAGGACAGTTAGCAATCAGCCCCAGCATTTT. Protein: CASSESRTVSNQPQHF.

The chain combines TRBV7-3 with TRBJ2-5; 7 nucleotides line up with TRBD2. V dropped 0 bases and J dropped 5; count of bases not matched to a gene: 3. CDR1 is SGHTA and CDR2 is FQGTGA in the germline V gene. CDR3 length: 14 residues. This CDR3 is CASSLTVGGETQYF. The CDR3 coding sequence is TGTGCCAGCAGCTTAACGGTCGGGGGGGAGACCCAGTACTTC.

J is TRBJ2-7 and V is TRBV18; D gene ambiguous. The CDR3 is 11 amino acids. Trimming left V 5 bases short and J 2 bases short, with 4 bases between. Germline V gene lookup returns CDR1 KGHSH and CDR2 LQKENI. CDR3 region: CASSAAYEQYF. In DNA, the CDR3 is TGTGCCAGCTCAGCGGCCTACGAGCAGTACTTC.

The gene calls are TRBV4-1 and TRBJ2-5, with TRBD1 matching 10 bases. The germline CDR1 and CDR2 sequences are MGHRA and YSYEKL. CDR3 size: 18 residues. The V segment lost 2 bases and the J segment 1 base; nucleotides outside the gene matches: 10. CDR3 in amino acids: CASSQPGQGHRVQETQYF. CDR3 sequence (DNA): TGCGCCAGCAGCCAACCGGGACAGGGGCATAGGGTCCAAGAGACCCAGTACTTC.

This chain links TRBV24-1 with TRBJ2-3; no definite D call. Per germline, CDR1 KGHDR and CDR2 SFDVKD. The CDR3 is 13 residues long. Trimming removed 9 bases from V and 2 bases from J, with 11 bases in between. DNA of the CDR3: TGTGCCACCTCGGGTTTAGACACAGATACGCAGTATTTT. Translating gives CATSGLDTDTQYF.

The V call is TRBV19, the J call TRBJ1-2; 9 bases match TRBD1. Germline V CDR1 and CDR2: LNHDA, SQIVND (reference sequence). The CDR3 contains 15 residues. J gave up 4 bases and V 4 bases, and 7 bases lay outside the gene matches. CDR3 in amino acids: CASSTQGQGAYGYTF. The CDR3 DNA follows: TGTGCCAGTAGTACACAGGGACAGGGTGCCTATGGCTACACCTTC.

The V and J genes are TRBV5-1 and TRBJ2-3; D unresolved. Per the germline V gene, CDR1 is SGHRS and CDR2 is YFSETQ. V shed 1 base and J shed 4 bases, with 7 bases lying between them. The CDR3 sequence is 13 residues long. This CDR3 is CASSLSSADTQYF. The CDR3 bases are TGCGCCAGCAGCTTGTCCTCCGCAGATACGCAGTATTTT.

J is TRBJ1-3 and V is TRBV20-1; the match to TRBD1 covers 7 bases. With 3 bases clipped from V and 2 bases from J, the junction kept 7 bases outside the gene matches. Germline V CDR1 and CDR2: DFQATT, SNEGSKA (reference sequence). The CDR3 has 15 amino acids. CDR3 coding DNA: TGCAGTGCTAGTTCCGACAGGGATGCTGGAAACACCATATATTTT. This codes for CSASSDRDAGNTIYF.

The chain couples TRBV7-8 to TRBJ1-3; D perhaps matches TRBD1 (6 bases). V lost 5 bases, J lost 2 bases, and 16 bases lay in between. The CDR3 covers 16 residues. The germline CDR1 and CDR2 sequences are SGHVS and FQNEAQ. The CDR3, as DNA: TGTGCCAGCAGCACCGGACAGTTGTCGACTGGAAACACCATATATTTT. This codes for CASSTGQLSTGNTIYF.

This clone was counted only a few times. The chain has TRBV6-5 and TRBJ1-2; no firm D call. V lost 2 bases and J lost 8, with 12 bases in between. The germline V gene encodes CDR1 MNHEY and CDR2 SVGAGI. CDR3 length: 13 amino acids. CDR3 in DNA: TGTGCCAGCAGTTACGACGGAGGCTACGGCTACACCTTC. Amino acids: CASSYDGGYGYTF.

The rearrangement uses TRBV5-1 and TRBJ1-2; 7 nucleotides match TRBD1. Trimming at V came to 1 base and at J to 8 bases, leaving 5 bases not matched to a gene. The germline V gene has CDR1 SGHRS and CDR2 YFSETQ. The CDR3 is 13 amino acids. The CDR3 loop is CASSLTGAGGYTF. The CDR3 nucleotides are TGCGCCAGCAGCTTGACAGGGGCGGGAGGCTACACCTTC.

The J gene is TRBJ1-3, the V gene TRBV6-1, with D tentatively TRBD1 (6 bases). V was cut by 2 bases and J by 1 base, with 6 bases left in between. The V gene's germline CDR1 is MNHNS and CDR2 SASEGT. The CDR3 runs 14 residues. The CDR3 is CASSETGSGNTIYF. DNA for the CDR3: TGTGCCAGCAGTGAAACAGGGTCTGGAAACACCATATATTTT.